The rows below give T cell receptor beta chains drawn from one sample of a study of blood T cell repertoires in COVID-19. Some clones are missing from TCRdb's copy, which holds only in-frame ones; the method was immunoSEQ multiplex PCR. The data hold under 80,000 clones, with 70% to 90% observed a single time. The sample was peripheral blood. The source is a man between 65 and 79 years old with acute or convalescent COVID-19. Both conserved end residues are part of each CDR3. D genes are given only for firm matches.

CDR3 protein | V gene | D gene
CASSSPISSGNTIYF | TRBV28 | NA
CASSLEGARGYTF | TRBV5-8 | TRBD1
CASSHRVGGANVLTF | TRBV6-5 | NA
CASSFGVLGELFF | TRBV27 | NA
CASSLDLAGGPLGEQFF | TRBV5-1 | TRBD2
CASGRANGPQHF | TRBV7-9 | NA
CASSDGTGSEKLFF | TRBV6-1 | TRBD1
CASSLPDTRYEQYF | TRBV2 | NA
CASSVATSSGELFF | TRBV9 | TRBD2
CASRQRQARSYNSPLHF | TRBV2 | NA
CSAVDRGGNGYTF | TRBV29-1 | TRBD1
CASSQDPSGGTDTQYF | TRBV3-1/TRBV3-2 | NA
CATSDPTGGADNEQFF | TRBV24-1 | TRBD2
CASSYPLGTGNHEQYF | TRBV6-5 | TRBD1
CASREIGPLLENEQFF | TRBV6-6 | NA
CASSLSGSDNQPQHF | TRBV19 | NA
CASSLSSGSSGGRYNEQFF | TRBV5-1 | TRBD2
CASSVGPGHSGYTF | TRBV2 | NA
CASSWGGDQETQYF | TRBV11-2 | NA
CASSYLPDRAYSPLHF | TRBV6-5 | TRBD1
CASSYLASGGRATDTQYF | TRBV6-2/TRBV6-3 | TRBD2
CASSQGFPGANTGELFF | TRBV3-1/TRBV3-2 | NA
CASRLRTGRYEQYF | TRBV2 | TRBD1
CASSQALDRGQPQHF | TRBV4-1 | TRBD1
CASSFPGTIYEQYF | TRBV5-6 | TRBD2
CASTSEGGGAPQYF | TRBV3-1/TRBV3-2 | NA
CASSGAGGPETQYF | TRBV2 | TRBD2
CASSLGQGGSYEQYF | TRBV18 | TRBD1
CASSRPGQNYGYTF | TRBV19 | TRBD1
CASGGGNEQFF | TRBV6-5 | TRBD2
CASSPPRVADNEQFF | TRBV7-2 | NA
CASSWDRWSGYTF | TRBV6-5 | TRBD1
CASSHHTGGPQETQYF | TRBV5-4 | TRBD1
CASSLLGTGNTGELFF | TRBV7-2 | NA
CASSRIRDSYEAFF | TRBV18 | TRBD1
CASSLVLSQGGSPLHF | TRBV11-2 | NA
CASRENRARVNTQYF | TRBV28 | NA
CASSFAVDTQYF | TRBV7-9 | NA
CASSQALQEAGVEAFF | TRBV4-1 | NA
CASSSANTGELFF | TRBV6-5 | NA
CASSIDATGGTDTQYF | TRBV19 | TRBD1
CASSLRQGGNTEAFF | TRBV18 | TRBD1
CASSENRENTEAFF | TRBV2 | NA
CATSDIRDPQDTQYF | TRBV24-1 | NA
CASSQDWAGELFF | TRBV14 | NA
CSVGVTSGGSYNEQFF | TRBV29-1 | TRBD2
CASSGRLAGQETQYF | TRBV19 | TRBD2
CARSPFGQAVEKLFF | TRBV4-1 | TRBD1
CASSFGTGGADTQYF | TRBV5-1 | TRBD1